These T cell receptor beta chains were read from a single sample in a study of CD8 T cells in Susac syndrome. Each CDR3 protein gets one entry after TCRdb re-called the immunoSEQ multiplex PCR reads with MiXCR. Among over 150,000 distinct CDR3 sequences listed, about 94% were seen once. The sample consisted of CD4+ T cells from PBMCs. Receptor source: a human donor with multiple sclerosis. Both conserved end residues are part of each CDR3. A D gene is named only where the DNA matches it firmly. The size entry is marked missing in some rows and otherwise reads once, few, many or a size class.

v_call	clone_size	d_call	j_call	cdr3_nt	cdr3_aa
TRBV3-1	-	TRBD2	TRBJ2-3	TGTGCCAGCAGCCTTGGGACTAGCGGGGGGGCATCGCAGTATTTT	CASSLGTSGGASQYF
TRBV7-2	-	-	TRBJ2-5	TGTGCCAGCCGGACGAACGGAGGGGGGGAGACCCAGTACTTC	CASRTNGGGETQYF
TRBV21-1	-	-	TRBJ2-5	TGTGCCAGCAGCAACGGAGGGGACCTTGGGCGGGGGCAAGAGACCCAGTACTTC	CASSNGGDLGRGQETQYF
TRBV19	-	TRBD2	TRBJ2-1	TGTGCCAGTAGTTCCCCGACTAGCGGGAGGGGCGAGCAGTTCTTC	CASSSPTSGRGEQFF
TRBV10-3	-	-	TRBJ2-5	TGTGCCATCTCTTTTCGGCTGGGGGAAGAGACCCAGTACTTC	CAISFRLGEETQYF
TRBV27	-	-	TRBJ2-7	TGTGCCAGCAGCGCGCTAGCTTATACTAGGGAGCAGTACTTC	CASSALAYTREQYF
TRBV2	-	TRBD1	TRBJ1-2	TGTGCCAGCAGTGAGAGACAGGGTTTTGGAGGCTACACCTTC	CASSERQGFGGYTF
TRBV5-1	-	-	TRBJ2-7	TGCGCCAGCAGCTTGTCTGGGTTCTCCTACGAGCAGTACTTC	CASSLSGFSYEQYF
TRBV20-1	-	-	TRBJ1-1	TGCAGTGCTAGAGCGGGGGCTACGAACACTGAAGCTTTCTTT	CSARAGATNTEAFF
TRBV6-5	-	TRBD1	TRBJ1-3	TGTGCCAGCAGTCAAGACAGGGGGGCTGGAAACACCATATATTTT	CASSQDRGAGNTIYF
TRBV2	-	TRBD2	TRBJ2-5	TGTGCCAGCAGCCTAGCGGGAGAGGGGCGCGAAGAGACCCAGTACTTC	CASSLAGEGREETQYF
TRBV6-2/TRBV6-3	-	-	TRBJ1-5	TGTGCCAGCAGTCCACGGTCGAGCAATCAGCCCCAGCATTTT	CASSPRSSNQPQHF
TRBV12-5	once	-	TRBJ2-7	TGTGCTAGTGGTTTGCTAACAGGGAGCGAGCAGTACTTC	CASGLLTGSEQYF
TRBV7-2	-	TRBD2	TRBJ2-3	TGTGCCAGCAGCCCTTGGGCTAGCGGGAATGCAGATACGCAGTATTTT	CASSPWASGNADTQYF
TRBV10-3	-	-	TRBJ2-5	TGTGCCATCAGTGAAGAGCAGACCCAGTACTTC	CAISEEQTQYF
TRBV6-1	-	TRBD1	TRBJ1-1	TGTGCCAGCAGTGAAGCGGGACAGGGGGCTAATGAAGCTTTCTTT	CASSEAGQGANEAFF
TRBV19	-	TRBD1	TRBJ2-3	TGTGCCAGTAGCATCCAGACAGGGGGCACAGATACGCAGTATTTT	CASSIQTGGTDTQYF
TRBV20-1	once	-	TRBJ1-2	TGCAGTGCTCCCCGGACGGGATTAGTCTTTGGCTACACCTTC	CSAPRTGLVFGYTF
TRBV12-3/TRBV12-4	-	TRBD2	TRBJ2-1	TGTGCCAGCAGGGGGGACTGGGGGGGGAATGAGCAGTTCTTC	CASRGDWGGNEQFF
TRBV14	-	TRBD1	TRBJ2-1	TGTGCCAGCAGCAGACCCAGACAGGGGTCAGCCGGAGTCGAGCAGTTCTTC	CASSRPRQGSAGVEQFF
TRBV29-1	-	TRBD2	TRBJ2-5	TGCAGCGTTGAAGGCCTTACAGGCGGGGGGCCCCAGTACTTC	CSVEGLTGGGPQYF
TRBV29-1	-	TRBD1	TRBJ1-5	TGCAGCGTGGGGACAGGGCTTAGCAATCAGCCCCAGCATTTT	CSVGTGLSNQPQHF
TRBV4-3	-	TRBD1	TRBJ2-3	TGCGCCAGCAGCCAACTAACAGGGGGCTCAGATACGCAGTATTTT	CASSQLTGGSDTQYF
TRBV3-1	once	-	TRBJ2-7	TGTGCCAGCAGCCCCGGGGCGTTTTCCTACGAGCAGTACTTC	CASSPGAFSYEQYF
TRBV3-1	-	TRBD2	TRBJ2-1	TGTGCCAGCAGCCAGCGGGGGGGGACCTACAATGAGCAGTTCTTC	CASSQRGGTYNEQFF
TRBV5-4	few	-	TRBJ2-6	TGTGCCAGCAGCTTGGCCAATCCGCACGTCCTGACTTTC	CASSLANPHVLTF
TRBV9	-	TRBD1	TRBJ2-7	TGTGCCAGCAGCGTAGGGTCGGGGACAGCCTTCTACGAGCAGTACTTC	CASSVGSGTAFYEQYF
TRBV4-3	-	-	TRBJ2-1	TGCGCCAGCAGCCAAGACTGGCGCGGCAGGGTTTTAGCCAATGAGCAGTTCTTC	CASSQDWRGRVLANEQFF
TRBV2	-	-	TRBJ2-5	TGTGCCAGCATATGGGGCCAAGAGACCCAGTACTTC	CASIWGQETQYF
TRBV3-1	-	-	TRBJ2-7	TGTGCCAGCAGCCCTTGGGCGGGCCTCTCCTACGAGCAGTACTTC	CASSPWAGLSYEQYF
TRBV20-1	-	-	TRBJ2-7	TGCAGTGCTAGAGGCGGAAGTCACTACGAGCAGTACTTC	CSARGGSHYEQYF
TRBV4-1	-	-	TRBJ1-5	TGCGCCAGCAGCCAAGATCAGAGGGATACTGATAGCAATCAGCCCCAGCATTTT	CASSQDQRDTDSNQPQHF
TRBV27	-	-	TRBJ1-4	TGTGCCAGCAGTTCCCGACGGGTTGCCAATGAAAAACTGTTTTTT	CASSSRRVANEKLFF
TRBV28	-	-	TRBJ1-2	TGTGCCAGCAGTGATACAGGGCGCCATGGCTACACCTTC	CASSDTGRHGYTF
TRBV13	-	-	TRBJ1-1	TGTGCCAGCAGCTTATGGGCAGGGAGTGTTACTGAAGCTTTCTTT	CASSLWAGSVTEAFF
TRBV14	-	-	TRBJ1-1	TGTGCCAGCAGCCAACTACAGGGCCGCGGGAACACTGAAGCTTTCTTT	CASSQLQGRGNTEAFF
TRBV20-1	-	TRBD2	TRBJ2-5	TGCAGTGCTCCCTCAGCGGGGGGGCGGGAGACCCAGTACTTC	CSAPSAGGRETQYF
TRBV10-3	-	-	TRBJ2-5	TGTGCCATCAGTGCGGACAAAGAGACCCAGTACTTC	CAISADKETQYF
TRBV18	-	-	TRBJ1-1	TGTGCCAGCTCTCCTGAGGGGGACGCTGAAGCTTTCTTT	CASSPEGDAEAFF
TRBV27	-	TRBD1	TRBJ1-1	TGTGCCAGCAGTTTCCACGGGACAGGAGGGCGTGAAGCTTTCTTT	CASSFHGTGGREAFF
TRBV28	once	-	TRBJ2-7	TGTGCCATTGTGGGGGACGCCTACGAGCAGTACTTC	CAIVGDAYEQYF
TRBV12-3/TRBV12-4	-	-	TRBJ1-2	TGTGCCAGCAACTTAAATACTAACTATGGCTACACCTTC	CASNLNTNYGYTF